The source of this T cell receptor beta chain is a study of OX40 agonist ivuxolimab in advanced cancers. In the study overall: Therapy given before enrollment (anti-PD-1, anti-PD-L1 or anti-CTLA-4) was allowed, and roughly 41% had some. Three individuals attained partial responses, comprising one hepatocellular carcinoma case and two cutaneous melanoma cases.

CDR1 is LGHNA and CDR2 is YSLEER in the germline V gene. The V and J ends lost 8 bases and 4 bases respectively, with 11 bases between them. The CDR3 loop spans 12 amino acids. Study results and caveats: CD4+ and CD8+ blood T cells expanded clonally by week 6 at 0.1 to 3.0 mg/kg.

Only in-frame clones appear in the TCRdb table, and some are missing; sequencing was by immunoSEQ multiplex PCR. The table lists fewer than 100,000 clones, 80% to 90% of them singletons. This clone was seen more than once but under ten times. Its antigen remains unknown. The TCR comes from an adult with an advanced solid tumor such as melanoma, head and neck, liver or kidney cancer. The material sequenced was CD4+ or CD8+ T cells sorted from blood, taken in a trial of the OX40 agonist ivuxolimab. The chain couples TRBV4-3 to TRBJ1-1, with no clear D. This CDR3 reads CASGTGSTEAFF. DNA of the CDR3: TGCGCCAGCGGCACCGGGAGCACTGAAGCTTTCTTT.